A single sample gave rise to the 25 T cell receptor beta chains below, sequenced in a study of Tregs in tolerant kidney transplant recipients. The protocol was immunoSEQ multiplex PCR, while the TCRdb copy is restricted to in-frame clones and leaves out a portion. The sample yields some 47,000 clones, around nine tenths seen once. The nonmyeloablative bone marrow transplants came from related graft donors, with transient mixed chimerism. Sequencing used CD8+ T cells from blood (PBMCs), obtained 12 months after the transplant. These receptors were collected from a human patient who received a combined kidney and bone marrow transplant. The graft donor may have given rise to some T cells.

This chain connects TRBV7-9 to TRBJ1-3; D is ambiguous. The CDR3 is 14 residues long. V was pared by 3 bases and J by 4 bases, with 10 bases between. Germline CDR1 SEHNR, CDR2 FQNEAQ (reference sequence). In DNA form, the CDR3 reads TGTGCCAGCAGCTTCTTGTCCTCCGGAAACACCATATATTTT. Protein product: CASSFLSSGNTIYF.

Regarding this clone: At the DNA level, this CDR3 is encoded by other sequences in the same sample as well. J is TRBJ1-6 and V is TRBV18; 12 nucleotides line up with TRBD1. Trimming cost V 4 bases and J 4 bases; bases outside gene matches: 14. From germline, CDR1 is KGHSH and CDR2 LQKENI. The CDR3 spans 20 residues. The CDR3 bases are TGTGCCAGCTCACGTGGGGACCGGGACAGGGGGCGTAGTTATAATTCACCCCTCCACTTT. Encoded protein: CASSRGDRDRGRSYNSPLHF.

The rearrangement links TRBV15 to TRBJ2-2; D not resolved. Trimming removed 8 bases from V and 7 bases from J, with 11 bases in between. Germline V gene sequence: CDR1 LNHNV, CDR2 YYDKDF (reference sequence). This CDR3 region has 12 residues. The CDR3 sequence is CATRPRSGELFF. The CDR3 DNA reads TGTGCCACCCGACCGAGGAGCGGGGAGCTGTTTTTT.

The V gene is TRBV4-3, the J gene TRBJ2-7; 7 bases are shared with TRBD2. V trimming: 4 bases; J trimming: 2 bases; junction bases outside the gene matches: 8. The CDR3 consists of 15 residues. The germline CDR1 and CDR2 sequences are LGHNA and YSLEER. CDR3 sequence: CASSPGTTKPYEQYF. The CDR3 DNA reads TGCGCCAGCAGCCCCGGGACTACCAAACCCTACGAGCAGTACTTC.

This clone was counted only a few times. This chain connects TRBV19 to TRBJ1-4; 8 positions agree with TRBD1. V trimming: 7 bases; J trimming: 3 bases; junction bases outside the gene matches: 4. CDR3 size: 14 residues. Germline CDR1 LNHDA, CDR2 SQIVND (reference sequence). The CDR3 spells CASTQGAANEKLFF. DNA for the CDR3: TGTGCCAGTACTCAGGGGGCTGCTAATGAAAAACTGTTTTTT.

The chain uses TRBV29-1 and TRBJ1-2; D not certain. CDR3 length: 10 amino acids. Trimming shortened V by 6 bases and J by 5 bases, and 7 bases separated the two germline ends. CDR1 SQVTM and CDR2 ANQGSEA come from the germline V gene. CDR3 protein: CSVLMYGYTF. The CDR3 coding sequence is TGCAGCGTGCTAATGTATGGCTACACCTTC.

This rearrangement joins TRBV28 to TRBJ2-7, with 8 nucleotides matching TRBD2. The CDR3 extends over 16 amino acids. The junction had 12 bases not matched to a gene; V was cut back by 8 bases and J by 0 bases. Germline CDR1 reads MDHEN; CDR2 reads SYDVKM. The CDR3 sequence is CASRDLSGGPSYEQYF. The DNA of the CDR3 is TGTGCCAGCCGAGACCTGAGCGGGGGCCCCTCCTACGAGCAGTACTTC.

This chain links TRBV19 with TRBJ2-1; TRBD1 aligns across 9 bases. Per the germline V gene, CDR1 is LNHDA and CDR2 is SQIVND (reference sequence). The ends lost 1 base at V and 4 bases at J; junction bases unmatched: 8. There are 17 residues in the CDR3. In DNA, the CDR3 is TGTGCCAGTAGTATAGGCTCCGGACAGGGGATGTACAATGAGCAGTTCTTC. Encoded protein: CASSIGSGQGMYNEQFF.

CDR3: CASSLALRTGSLNEQFF. DNA for the CDR3: TGTGCCAGCAGCTTAGCTCTTCGGACAGGGTCTCTCAATGAGCAGTTCTTC. The rearrangement links TRBV7-9 to TRBJ2-1, with 8 bases matching TRBD1. Germline V CDR1 and CDR2: SEHNR, FQNEAQ (reference sequence). Trimming removed 0 bases from V and 6 bases from J; junction bases left unmatched: 10. The CDR3 runs to 17 residues.

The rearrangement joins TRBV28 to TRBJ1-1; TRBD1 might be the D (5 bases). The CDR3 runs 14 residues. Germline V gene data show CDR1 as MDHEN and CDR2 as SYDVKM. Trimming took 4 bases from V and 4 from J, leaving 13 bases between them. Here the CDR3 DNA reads TGTGCCAGCAGTTCCAGGGTCATTATCACTGAAGCTTTCTTT. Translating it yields CASSSRVIITEAFF.

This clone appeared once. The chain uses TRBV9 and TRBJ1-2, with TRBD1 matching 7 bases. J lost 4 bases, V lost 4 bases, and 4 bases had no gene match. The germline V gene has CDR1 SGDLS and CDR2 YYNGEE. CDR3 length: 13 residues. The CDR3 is CASSPQGSYGYTF. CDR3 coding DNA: TGTGCCAGCAGCCCACAGGGGAGCTATGGCTACACCTTC.

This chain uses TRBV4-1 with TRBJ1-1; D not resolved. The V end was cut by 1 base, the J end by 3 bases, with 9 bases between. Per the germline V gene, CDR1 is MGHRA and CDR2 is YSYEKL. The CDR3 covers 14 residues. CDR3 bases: TGCGCCAGCAGCCAAGTTTATCAGGACACTGAAGCTTTCTTT. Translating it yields CASSQVYQDTEAFF.

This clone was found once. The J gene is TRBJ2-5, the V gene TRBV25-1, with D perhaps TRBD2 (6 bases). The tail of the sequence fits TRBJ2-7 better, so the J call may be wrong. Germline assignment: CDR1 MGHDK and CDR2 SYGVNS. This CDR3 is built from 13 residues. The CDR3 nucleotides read TGTGCCAGCAGTATAGACGGGAGCTACGAGCAGTACTTC. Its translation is CASSIDGSYEQYF.

The CDR3, as DNA: TGTGCCAGCAGCCAAGATAAAATAGCTTATGGGGCAGACACCGGGGAGCTGTTTTTT. Protein sequence: CASSQDKIAYGADTGELFF. The rearrangement joins TRBV4-2 to TRBJ2-2; TRBD1 is a possible D gene (5 bases). Germline assignment: CDR1 LGHNA and CDR2 YNFKEQ. The CDR3 has 19 residues. The germline V and J ends were trimmed by 0 bases and 3 bases, with 20 bases remaining between them.

The CDR3, as DNA: TGTGCCAGCAGCTTAGGACAGGGGGAATTATCCTACGAGCAGTACTTC. It yields the protein CASSLGQGELSYEQYF. V and J are TRBV7-9 and TRBJ2-7, with 9 bases that match TRBD1. Germline-derived CDR1 and CDR2 are SEHNR and FQNEAQ (reference sequence). The ends lost 1 base at V and 1 base at J; junction bases unmatched: 5. This CDR3 spans 16 amino acids.

CDR3 in amino acids: CASSGGQGTEQYF. The CDR3, as DNA: TGTGCCAGCAGCGGAGGACAGGGAACCGAGCAGTACTTC. The chain links TRBV5-6 to TRBJ2-7, with 8 bases fitting TRBD1. V trimming: 4 bases; J trimming: 6 bases; junction bases outside the gene matches: 6. Per germline, CDR1 SGHDT and CDR2 YYEEEE. The CDR3 runs to 13 residues.

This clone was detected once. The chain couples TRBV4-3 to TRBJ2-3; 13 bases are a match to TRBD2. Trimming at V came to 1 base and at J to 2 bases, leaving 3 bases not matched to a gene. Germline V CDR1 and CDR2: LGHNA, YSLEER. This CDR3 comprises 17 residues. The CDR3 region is CASSQGGTSGTTDTQYF. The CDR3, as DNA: TGCGCCAGCAGCCAAGGAGGGACTAGCGGGACCACAGATACGCAGTATTTT.

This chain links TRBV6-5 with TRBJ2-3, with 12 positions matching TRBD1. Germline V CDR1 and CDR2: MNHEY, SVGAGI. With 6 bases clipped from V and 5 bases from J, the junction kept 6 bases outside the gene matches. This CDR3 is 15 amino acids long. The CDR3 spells CASSGTGGRRDTQYF. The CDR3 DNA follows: TGTGCCAGCAGCGGGACAGGGGGCAGGCGAGATACGCAGTATTTT.

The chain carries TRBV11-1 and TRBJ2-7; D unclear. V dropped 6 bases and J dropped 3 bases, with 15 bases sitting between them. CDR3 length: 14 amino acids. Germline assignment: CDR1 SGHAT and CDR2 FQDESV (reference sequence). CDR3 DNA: TGTGCCAGCAGTTTCACCCTAGTGCGCTACGAGCAGTACTTC. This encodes CASSFTLVRYEQYF.

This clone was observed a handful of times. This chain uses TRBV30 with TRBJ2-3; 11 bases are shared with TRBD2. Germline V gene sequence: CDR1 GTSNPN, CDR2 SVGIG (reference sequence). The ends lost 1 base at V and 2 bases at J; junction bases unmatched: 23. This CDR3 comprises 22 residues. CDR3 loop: CAWSGLAGGMKGYGGTTDTQYF. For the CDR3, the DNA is TGTGCCTGGAGTGGCCTAGCGGGGGGAATGAAGGGCTATGGGGGGACCACAGATACGCAGTATTTT.

The CDR3 protein is CASSSGLAAYEQYF. The CDR3 DNA is TGTGCCAGCAGCTCGGGACTAGCGGCCTACGAGCAGTACTTC. V usage is TRBV5-6 and J usage is TRBJ2-7, with 11 nucleotides matching TRBD2. The CDR3 loop spans 14 amino acids. The trim removed 3 bases at V and 2 bases at J, leaving 1 base unmatched. Germline V gene data show CDR1 as SGHDT and CDR2 as YYEEEE.

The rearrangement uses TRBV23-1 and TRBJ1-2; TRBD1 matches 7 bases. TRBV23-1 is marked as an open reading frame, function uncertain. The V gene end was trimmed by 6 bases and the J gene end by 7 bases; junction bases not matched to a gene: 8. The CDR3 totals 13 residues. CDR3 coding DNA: TGCGCCAGCAGGAAGGGACAGACGGGTGGCTACACCTTC. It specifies CASRKGQTGGYTF.

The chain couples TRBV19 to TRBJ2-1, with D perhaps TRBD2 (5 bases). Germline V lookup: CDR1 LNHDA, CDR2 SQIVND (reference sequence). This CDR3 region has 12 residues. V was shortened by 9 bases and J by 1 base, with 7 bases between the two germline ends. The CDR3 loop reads CASEGSYNEQFF. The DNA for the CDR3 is TGTGCCAGCGAGGGTTCCTACAATGAGCAGTTCTTC.

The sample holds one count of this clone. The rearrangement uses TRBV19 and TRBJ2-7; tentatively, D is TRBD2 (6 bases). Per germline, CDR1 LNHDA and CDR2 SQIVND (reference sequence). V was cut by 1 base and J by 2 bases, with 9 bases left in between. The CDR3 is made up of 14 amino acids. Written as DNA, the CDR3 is TGTGCCAGTAGTATAGGTAGCGGAACCTACGAGCAGTACTTC. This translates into CASSIGSGTYEQYF.

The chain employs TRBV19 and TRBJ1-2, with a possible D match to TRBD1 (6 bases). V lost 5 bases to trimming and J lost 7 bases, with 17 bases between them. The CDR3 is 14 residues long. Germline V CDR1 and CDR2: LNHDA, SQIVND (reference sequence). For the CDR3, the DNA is TGTGCCAGTAGTCCTCAGGGGTGGGCGGCTGGCTACACCTTC. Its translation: CASSPQGWAAGYTF.